This T cell receptor beta chain was profiled in a study of T cell responses to AZD1222 COVID-19 vaccine. To note about this clone: Its specificity is not known.

Assay used: immunoSEQ multiplex PCR; TCRdb lists only in-frame clones, some missing. The data hold about 42,000 clones, with approximately 88% observed a single time. The CDR3 extends over 16 amino acids. Trimming pared 4 bases from V and 1 base from J, leaving 17 bases between. Germline V lookup: CDR1 SGHDT, CDR2 YYEEEE. Notes on the study in general: Donors were chiefly white British, with a greater number of females, and clonal diversity was perhaps underestimated. Distributed over spike, vaccine-associated CD4 TCRs predominated at 160-218 and 743-854.

V is TRBV5-6 and J is TRBJ1-1; D not resolved. The sequence was obtained from an adult who received the AZD1222 COVID-19 vaccine. Material: peripheral blood, obtained 28 days after the second AZD1222 dose. CDR3 bases: TGTGCCAGCAGCCGGAGAGTTATTCTATCGAACACTGAAGCTTTCTTT. Residues: CASSRRVILSNTEAFF.